This TCR beta chain stems from a study of tumor-infiltrating lymphocytes in primary liver carcinoma. Study at large: Primary liver carcinoma in the patients was surgically resected. The study included patients who were men and women aged 30 to 69 years.

Germline DNA was also extracted, and blood RNA derived from unsorted whole blood. Losses at the gene ends were 5 bases for V and 7 bases for J; bases not matched to a gene: 12. Germline V gene lookup returns CDR1 SGHDT and CDR2 YYEEEE. The length of the CDR3 is 16 residues. Of note for this clonotype: A much larger clone lies one base from this, so it may be a read error.

From about 0.45 ug total RNA, TCR beta cDNA was generated with a primer in the constant region. Researchers made the TCR beta libraries by running three nested multiplex PCR rounds with slightly modified ARM-PCR. A C-beta reverse primer was combined with TRBV1-TRBV30 forward primers in the first two PCR rounds, and each round had roughly 9 cycles. A single record per CDR3 protein comes from TCRdb applying MiXCR to the multiplex PCR reads. Among fewer than 350,000 distinct CDR3 sequences listed, around three fifths were seen once. This rearrangement joins TRBV5-6 to TRBJ2-1; 10 nucleotides align to TRBD2. The clonotype comes from a man between 40 and 49 years old with primary liver carcinoma and hepatitis B virus infection. The sequenced material came from peripheral blood. CDR3 sequence (DNA): TGTGCCAGCAGTTCGCTTCGAGTAGCGGGAGGTAATGAGCAGTTCTTC. Encoded protein: CASSSLRVAGGNEQFF.